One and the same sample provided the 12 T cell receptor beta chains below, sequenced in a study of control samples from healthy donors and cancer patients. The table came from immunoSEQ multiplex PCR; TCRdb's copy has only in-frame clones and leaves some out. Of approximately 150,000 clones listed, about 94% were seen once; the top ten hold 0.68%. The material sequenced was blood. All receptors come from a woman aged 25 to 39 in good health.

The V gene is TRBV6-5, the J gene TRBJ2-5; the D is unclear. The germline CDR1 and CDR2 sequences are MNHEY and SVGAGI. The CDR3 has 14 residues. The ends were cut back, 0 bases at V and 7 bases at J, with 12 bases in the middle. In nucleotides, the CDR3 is TGTGCCAGCAGTTACTCGAGTCGGTTTGGGACCCAGTACTTC. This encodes CASSYSSRFGTQYF.

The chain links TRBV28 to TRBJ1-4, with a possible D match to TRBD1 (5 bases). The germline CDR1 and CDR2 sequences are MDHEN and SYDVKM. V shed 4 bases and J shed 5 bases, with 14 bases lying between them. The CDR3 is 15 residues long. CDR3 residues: CASSWRGRANEKLFF. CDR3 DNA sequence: TGTGCCAGCAGTTGGAGGGGAAGGGCGAATGAAAAACTGTTTTTT.

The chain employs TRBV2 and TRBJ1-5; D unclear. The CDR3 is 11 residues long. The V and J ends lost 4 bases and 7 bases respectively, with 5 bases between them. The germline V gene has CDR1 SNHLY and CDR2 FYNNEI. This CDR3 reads CASSVSQPQHF. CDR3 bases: TGTGCCAGCAGTGTCAGCCAGCCCCAGCATTTT. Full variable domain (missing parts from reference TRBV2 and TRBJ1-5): EPEVTQTPSHQVTQMGQEVILRCVPISNHLYFYWYRQILGQKVEFLVSFYNNEISEKSEIFDDQFSVERPDGSNFTLKIRSTKLEDSAMYFCASSVSQPQHFGDGTRLSIL.

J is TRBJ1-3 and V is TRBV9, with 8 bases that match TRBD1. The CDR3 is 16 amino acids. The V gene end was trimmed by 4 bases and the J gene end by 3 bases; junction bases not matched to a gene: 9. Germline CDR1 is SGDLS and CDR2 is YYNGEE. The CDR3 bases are TGTGCCAGCAGCTTTTCACAGGGGGTCGGTGGAAACACCATATATTTT. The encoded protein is CASSFSQGVGGNTIYF.

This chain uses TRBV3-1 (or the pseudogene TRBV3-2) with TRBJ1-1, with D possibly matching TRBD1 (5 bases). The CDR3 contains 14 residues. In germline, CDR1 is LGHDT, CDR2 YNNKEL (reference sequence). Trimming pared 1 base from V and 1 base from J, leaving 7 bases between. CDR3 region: CASSQGTQNTEAFF. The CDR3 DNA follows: TGTGCCAGCAGCCAAGGGACACAGAACACTGAAGCTTTCTTT.

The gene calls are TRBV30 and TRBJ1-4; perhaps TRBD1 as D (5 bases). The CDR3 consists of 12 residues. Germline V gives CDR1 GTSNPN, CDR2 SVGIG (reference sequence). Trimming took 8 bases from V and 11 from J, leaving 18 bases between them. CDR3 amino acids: CAREGLRSKLFF. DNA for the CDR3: TGTGCCCGGGAGGGACTCCGGAGCAAACTGTTTTTT.

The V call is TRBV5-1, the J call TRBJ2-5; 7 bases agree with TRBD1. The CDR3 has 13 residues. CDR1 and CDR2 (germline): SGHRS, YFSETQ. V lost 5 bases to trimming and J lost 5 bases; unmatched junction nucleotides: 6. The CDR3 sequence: CASRFTGVETQYF. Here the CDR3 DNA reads TGCGCCAGCAGATTTACAGGGGTGGAGACCCAGTACTTC.

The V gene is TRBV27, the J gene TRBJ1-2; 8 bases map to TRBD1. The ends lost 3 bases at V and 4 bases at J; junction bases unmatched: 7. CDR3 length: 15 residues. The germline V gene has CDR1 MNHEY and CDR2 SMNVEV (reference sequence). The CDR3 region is CASSFTTTGAYGYTF. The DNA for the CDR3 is TGTGCCAGCAGTTTTACCACGACAGGGGCCTATGGCTACACCTTC.

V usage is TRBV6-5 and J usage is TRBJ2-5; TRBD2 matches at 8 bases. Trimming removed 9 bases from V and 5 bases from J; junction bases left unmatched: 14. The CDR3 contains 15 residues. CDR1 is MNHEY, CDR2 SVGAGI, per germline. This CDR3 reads CASQSLSGSRETQYF. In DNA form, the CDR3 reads TGTGCCAGTCAATCCCTAAGCGGGAGTAGGGAGACCCAGTACTTC.

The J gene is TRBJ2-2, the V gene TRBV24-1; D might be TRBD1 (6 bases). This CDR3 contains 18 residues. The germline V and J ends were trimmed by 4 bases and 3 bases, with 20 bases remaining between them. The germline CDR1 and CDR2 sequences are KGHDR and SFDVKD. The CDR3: CATSEGAFFSRDTGELFF. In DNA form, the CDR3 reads TGTGCCACCAGTGAGGGGGCATTTTTCAGTCGGGACACCGGGGAGCTGTTTTTT.

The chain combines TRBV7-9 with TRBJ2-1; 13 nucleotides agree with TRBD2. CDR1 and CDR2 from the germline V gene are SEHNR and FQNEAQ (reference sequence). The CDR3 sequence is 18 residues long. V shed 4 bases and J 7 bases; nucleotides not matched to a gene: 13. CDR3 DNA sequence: TGTGCCAGCAGCTCGCCGGGACTAGCGGGATGGTGGGAGAATGAGCAGTTCTTC. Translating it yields CASSSPGLAGWWENEQFF.

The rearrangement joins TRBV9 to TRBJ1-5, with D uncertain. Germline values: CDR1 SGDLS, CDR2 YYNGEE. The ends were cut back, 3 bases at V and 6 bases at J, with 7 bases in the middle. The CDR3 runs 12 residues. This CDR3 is CASSERPQPQHF. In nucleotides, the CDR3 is TGTGCCAGCAGCGAACGCCCTCAGCCCCAGCATTTT.